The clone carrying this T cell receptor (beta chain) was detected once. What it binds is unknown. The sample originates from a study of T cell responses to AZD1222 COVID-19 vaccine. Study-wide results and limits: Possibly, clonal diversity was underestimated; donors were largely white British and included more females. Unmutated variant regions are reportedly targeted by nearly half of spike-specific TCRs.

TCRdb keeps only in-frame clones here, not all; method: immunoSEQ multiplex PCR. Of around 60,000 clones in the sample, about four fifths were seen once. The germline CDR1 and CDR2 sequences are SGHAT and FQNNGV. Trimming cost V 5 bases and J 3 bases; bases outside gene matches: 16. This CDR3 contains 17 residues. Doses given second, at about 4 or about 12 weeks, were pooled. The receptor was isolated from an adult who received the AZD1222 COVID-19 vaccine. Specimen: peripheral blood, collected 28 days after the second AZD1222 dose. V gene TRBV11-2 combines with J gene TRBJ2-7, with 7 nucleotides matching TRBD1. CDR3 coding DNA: TGTGCCAGCAGCCTAAGGGGTGTGACAGGGAAGTTCTACGAGCAGTACTTC. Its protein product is CASSLRGVTGKFYEQYF.